A single sample gave rise to the 27 T cell receptor beta chains below, sequenced in a study of T-cell memory formation after mild COVID-19. TCRdb reprocessed the 5' RACE reads with MiXCR, giving one entry per CDR3 protein. The table lists fewer than 700,000 distinct CDR3 sequences, roughly 22% of them singletons. The sample was PBMCs or a T cell subset sorted from them (not recorded which). The source is an adult woman who had mild COVID-19 (a few samples of this study predate the infection). Cell type and time point are not known.

Many counts were recorded for this clonotype. The V gene is TRBV6-2 or TRBV6-3, the J gene TRBJ2-1; no clear D gene. CDR3 length equals 14 residues. The germline gives CDR1 MNHEY, CDR2 SVGEGT. V gave up 6 bases and J gave up 2 bases, with 11 bases separating them. The CDR3, as DNA: TGTGCCAGCAGCCTACAGCATACCTACAATGAGCAGTTCTTC. Translation: CASSLQHTYNEQFF.

The V call is TRBV3-1, the J call TRBJ2-1; D unresolved. The germline gives CDR1 LGHDT, CDR2 YNNKEL (reference sequence). CDR3 length equals 15 residues. Trimming removed 7 bases at V and 0 bases at J, with 13 bases between. This chain's CDR3 is CASTLSNSSYNEQFF. The DNA for the CDR3 is TGTGCCAGCACTCTAAGTAATTCCTCCTACAATGAGCAGTTCTTC.

The genes are TRBV4-1 and TRBJ2-6; D perhaps matches TRBD1 (5 bases). The length of the CDR3 is 17 residues. Looked up from germline, CDR1 is MGHRA and CDR2 is YSYEKL. Trimming removed 1 base from V and 0 bases from J, with 10 bases in between. DNA of the CDR3: TGCGCCAGCAGCCAAGCGACAGTCAGCTCTGGGGCCAACGTCCTGACTTTC. It encodes CASSQATVSSGANVLTF.

This clonotype was counted only a few times. The J gene is TRBJ2-1, the V gene TRBV7-9, with 9 bases lining up with TRBD2. This CDR3 has 16 residues. From germline, CDR1 is SEHNR and CDR2 FQNEAQ (reference sequence). Trimming cost V 5 bases and J 7 bases; bases outside gene matches: 12. The CDR3 sequence: CASSALSGTSPNEQFF. CDR3 sequence (DNA): TGTGCCAGCAGCGCGCTCTCGGGGACTAGCCCGAATGAGCAGTTCTTC.

The rearrangement links TRBV5-6 to TRBJ2-1, with D perhaps given as TRBD1 or TRBD2 (5 bases each). The CDR3 length is 13 residues. The V end was cut by 1 base, the J end by 9 bases, with 11 bases between. CDR1 SGHDT and CDR2 YYEEEE come from the germline V gene. The CDR3 loop reads CASSLWGTVEQFF. CDR3 DNA sequence: TGTGCCAGCAGCTTGTGGGGGACCGTTGAGCAGTTCTTC. Drawing the rest from reference TRBV5-6 and TRBJ2-1, the complete variable domain is DAGVTQSPTHLIKTRGQQVTLRCSPKSGHDTVSWYQQALGQGPQFIFQYYEEEERQRGNFPDRFSGHQFPNYSSELNVNALLLGDSALYLCASSLWGTVEQFFGPGTRLTVL.

The CDR3 loop reads CASSRPSRGAQETQYF. Written as DNA, the CDR3 is TGCGCCAGCAGCCGCCCCTCGCGGGGGGCCCAAGAGACCCAGTACTTC. The genes are TRBV5-1 and TRBJ2-5, with 8 bases matching TRBD2. Germline values: CDR1 SGHRS, CDR2 YFSETQ. The junction had 9 bases not matched to a gene; V was cut back by 4 bases and J by 1 base. This CDR3 is built from 16 residues.

This clonotype appeared a few times. CDR3 DNA sequence: TGTGCCAGCAGAATAGGGGGCCATGGCTACACCTTC. Its protein product is CASRIGGHGYTF. This chain joins TRBV12-3 or TRBV12-4 and TRBJ1-2, with TRBD1 identical over 7 bases. Trimming removed 6 bases from V and 6 bases from J; junction bases left unmatched: 4. This CDR3 is 12 amino acids long.

This clonotype was observed a handful of times. This sequence joins TRBV2 and TRBJ1-5; 12 bases align to TRBD1. The length of the CDR3 is 18 residues. Losses at the gene ends were 4 bases for V and 1 base for J; bases not matched to a gene: 8. Germline CDR1 reads SNHLY; CDR2 reads FYNNEI. The CDR3 protein is CASSGGTGGGGSNQPQHF. The DNA of the CDR3 is TGTGCCAGCAGTGGCGGGACAGGGGGCGGAGGAAGCAATCAGCCCCAGCATTTT.

The chain couples TRBV7-2 to TRBJ2-3, with D unresolved. The length of the CDR3 is 15 residues. CDR1 is SGHTA and CDR2 is FQGNSA in the germline V gene. V lost 1 base to trimming and J lost 0 bases, with 8 bases between them. CDR3 DNA sequence: TGTGCCAGCAGCTTAGAAAAAACTAGCACAGATACGCAGTATTTT. This translates into CASSLEKTSTDTQYF.

This clonotype has a handful of counts. The chain has TRBV12-3 or TRBV12-4 and TRBJ2-1; TRBD2 agrees at 8 bases. Trimming took 8 bases from V and 6 from J; bases not matched to a gene: 12. The length of the CDR3 is 15 residues. The CDR3 region has the DNA TGTGCCAGCGCCCAGGGTCGACTAGCGACCAATGAGCAGTTCTTC. This translates into CASAQGRLATNEQFF.

This clonotype was observed a handful of times. The chain recombines TRBV7-8 with TRBJ1-3; D may be TRBD1 (6 bases). CDR1 is SGHVS, CDR2 FQNEAQ, per germline. The CDR3 extends over 14 amino acids. The V end was cut by 3 bases, the J end by 5 bases, with 11 bases between. The CDR3 nucleotides are TGTGCCAGCAGCTTCGGACAGTTAAGAAACACCATATATTTT. Translation: CASSFGQLRNTIYF.

CDR3 sequence: CASSLSGALNIQYF. CDR3 nucleotide sequence: TGTGCCAGCAGTTTATCAGGGGCCCTCAACATTCAGTACTTC. V usage is TRBV28 and J usage is TRBJ2-4; D possibly corresponds to TRBD1 (6 bases). V gave up 1 base and J gave up 7 bases, with 11 bases separating them. This CDR3 has 14 amino acids. CDR1 and CDR2 (germline): MDHEN, SYDVKM. Drawing the rest from reference TRBV28 and TRBJ2-4, the complete variable domain is DVKVTQSSRYLVKRTGEKVFLECVQDMDHENMFWYRQDPGLGLRLIYFSYDVKMKEKGDIPEGYSVSREKKERFSLILESASTNQTSMYLCASSLSGALNIQYFGAGTRLSVL.

There are a few counts of this clonotype. This chain connects TRBV20-1 to TRBJ1-2, with 8 bases lining up with TRBD1. The CDR3 is made up of 13 amino acids. Trimming took 6 bases from V and 5 from J; bases not matched to a gene: 8. CDR1 and CDR2 from the germline V gene are DFQATT and SNEGSKA (reference sequence). Here the CDR3 reads CSASRGLEYGYTF. The CDR3 DNA reads TGCAGTGCGTCCAGGGGGCTCGAGTATGGCTACACCTTC.

The chain joins TRBV5-6 to TRBJ1-2; D ambiguous. CDR3 length: 14 residues. V gave up 3 bases and J gave up 0 bases, with 9 bases separating them. From germline, CDR1 is SGHDT and CDR2 YYEEEE. The CDR3 coding sequence is TGTGCCAGCAGCTACAATCGGGCTAACTATGGCTACACCTTC. Residues: CASSYNRANYGYTF.

This clonotype was seen once. The chain links TRBV9 to TRBJ2-5, with TRBD2 as a possible D gene (6 bases). The CDR3 consists of 16 residues. Germline-derived CDR1 and CDR2 are SGDLS and YYNGEE. V was pared by 4 bases and J by 5 bases, with 21 bases between. CDR3 sequence: CASSPLEGGTRETQYF. The CDR3 DNA is TGTGCCAGCAGCCCCCTCGAGGGAGGAACGCGGGAGACCCAGTACTTC.

The rearrangement links TRBV3-1 to TRBJ1-6; a possible D gene is TRBD1 (6 bases). Trimming took 4 bases from V and 9 from J, leaving 13 bases between them. The germline gives CDR1 LGHDT, CDR2 YNNKEL (reference sequence). CDR3 size: 14 residues. Here the CDR3 reads CASSLQDRPSPLHF. The DNA for the CDR3 is TGTGCCAGCAGCCTCCAGGACAGACCTTCACCCCTCCACTTT.

This clonotype appeared many times. The V call is TRBV15, the J call TRBJ2-2; possibly TRBD1 for D (5 bases). This CDR3 has 15 amino acids. V shed 5 bases and J shed 0 bases, with 10 bases lying between them. Germline V gene lookup returns CDR1 LNHNV and CDR2 YYDKDF (reference sequence). CDR3 bases: TGTGCCACCAGCTGGGGCAGGGCGAACACCGGGGAGCTGTTTTTT. It is translated as CATSWGRANTGELFF.

The rearrangement links TRBV27 to TRBJ2-7; D unclear. V lost 2 bases, J lost 3 bases, and 14 bases lay in between. CDR3 length equals 15 residues. Per germline, CDR1 MNHEY and CDR2 SMNVEV (reference sequence). The CDR3: CASSLTGLGNYEQYF. The CDR3 bases are TGTGCCAGCAGTTTAACTGGGTTGGGAAACTACGAGCAGTACTTC.

This clonotype was counted only a few times. The rearrangement links TRBV5-1 to TRBJ2-7, with 10 bases identical to TRBD2. The CDR3 extends over 15 amino acids. The junction had 6 bases not matched to a gene; V was cut back by 4 bases and J by 2 bases. The germline V gene has CDR1 SGHRS and CDR2 YFSETQ. The CDR3 protein is CASSPTSGLAYEQYF. CDR3 in DNA: TGCGCCAGCAGCCCGACTAGCGGGCTCGCCTACGAGCAGTACTTC.

This clonotype came up many times. The chain combines TRBV9 with TRBJ2-5; no clear D. CDR3 length: 12 amino acids. Trimming left V 0 bases short and J 9 bases short, with 9 bases between. Germline CDR1 is SGDLS and CDR2 is YYNGEE. The CDR3, as DNA: TGTGCCAGCAGCGTAGGGCCCGGCCCCCAGTACTTC. Translation gives CASSVGPGPQYF.

The genes are TRBV12-3 or TRBV12-4 and TRBJ2-7; 7 nucleotides agree with TRBD2. The CDR3 sequence is 16 residues long. Unmatched junction bases numbered 8, after V lost 2 bases and J lost 1 base. The CDR3 region has the DNA TGTGCCAGCAGTTTAAAGGGGCTGGGACTATCCTACGAGCAGTACTTC. It codes for CASSLKGLGLSYEQYF.

The gene calls are TRBV12-3 or TRBV12-4 and TRBJ1-4, with 8 positions matching TRBD1. Trimming removed 5 bases from V and 8 bases from J; junction bases left unmatched: 7. CDR3 length equals 14 residues. The CDR3 nucleotides are TGTGCCAGCAGTCCCAGGGGGCAAGGAGAAAAACTGTTTTTT. Its protein product is CASSPRGQGEKLFF.

The genes are TRBV2 and TRBJ2-2; D uncertain. This CDR3 comprises 13 residues. V was trimmed by 8 bases and J by 0 bases, leaving 7 bases between them. CDR1 is SNHLY, CDR2 FYNNEI, per germline. In nucleotides, the CDR3 is TGTGCCAGCGGGCGGACGAACACCGGGGAGCTGTTTTTT. It yields the protein CASGRTNTGELFF.

This chain joins TRBV11-2 and TRBJ1-5; 7 nucleotides align to TRBD1. This CDR3 has 14 amino acids. The germline V gene encodes CDR1 SGHAT and CDR2 FQNNGV. Germline trimming cut 5 bases from V and 9 bases from J; bases unmatched to any gene: 10. CDR3 protein: CASSLRQGVRPQHF. CDR3 DNA: TGTGCCAGCAGCCTAAGACAGGGCGTCCGGCCCCAGCATTTT. Variable domain in full (rest from reference TRBV11-2 and TRBJ1-5): EAGVAQSPRYKIIEKRQSVAFWCNPISGHATLYWYQQILGQGPKLLIQFQNNGVVDDSQLPKDRFSAERLKGVDSTLKIQPAKLEDSAVYLCASSLRQGVRPQHFGDGTRLSIL.

The V gene is TRBV6-1, the J gene TRBJ1-5; D is ambiguous. This CDR3 has 15 amino acids. Germline V lookup: CDR1 MNHNS, CDR2 SASEGT. Trimming removed 6 bases at V and 0 bases at J, with 12 bases between. The CDR3 is CASRIEPYSNQPQHF. The CDR3 DNA reads TGTGCCAGCAGGATAGAGCCTTATAGCAATCAGCCCCAGCATTTT.

V is TRBV27 and J is TRBJ2-3, with 16 bases identical to TRBD2. After removal of 7 bases from V and 0 bases from J, the junction contained 13 bases not matched to a gene. There are 20 residues in the CDR3. Germline loops: CDR1 MNHEY, CDR2 SMNVEV (reference sequence). The DNA for the CDR3 is TGTGCCAGCATCTCTTCCGGGACTAGCGGGAGGGGAGCTAGCACAGATACGCAGTATTTT. Its protein product is CASISSGTSGRGASTDTQYF.

The chain uses TRBV4-3 and TRBJ2-1, with 16 bases identical to TRBD2. Unmatched junction bases numbered 4, after V lost 4 bases and J lost 7 bases. The CDR3 sequence is 16 residues long. From germline, CDR1 is LGHNA and CDR2 YSLEER. The CDR3 sequence: CASSPGLAGGRNEQFF. The CDR3 DNA sequence: TGCGCCAGCAGCCCGGGACTAGCGGGAGGGCGTAATGAGCAGTTCTTC.